This T cell receptor beta chain was sequenced for a study of cytomegalovirus exposure and HLA in healthy donors. Germline assignment: CDR1 SEHNR and CDR2 FQNEAQ (reference sequence). Trimming took off 7 bases at V and 5 bases at J, with 23 bases between the two ends. CDR3 length: 16 amino acids. This PCR relied on a set of 60 Vbeta primers and 13 Jbeta primers. Produced via immunoSEQ multiplex PCR; TCRdb's table is partial and in-frame only. The sample shows 150,000 or so clones, about 80% of them seen only once. Sequencing was done on a sample of PBMCs. The sequence came from a woman aged 35 to 49 in good health and CMV-seronegative. This chain links TRBV7-9 with TRBJ2-5, with unresolved D. The CDR3 sequence is CASIPGRQTLFETQYF. For the CDR3, the DNA is TGTGCCAGCATCCCCGGCCGACAAACCCTTTTCGAGACCCAGTACTTC. Full variable domain (remainder filled in from reference TRBV7-9 and TRBJ2-5): DTGVSQNPRHKITKRGQNVTFRCDPISEHNRLYWYRQTLGQGPEFLTYFQNEAQLEKSRLLSDRFSAERPKGSFSTLEIQRTEQGDSAMYLCASIPGRQTLFETQYFGPGTRLLVL.